This T cell receptor (beta chain) was captured by sequencing in a study of technical replicates of blood from a handful of donors. TCRdb keeps only in-frame clones here, not all; method: immunoSEQ multiplex PCR. This sample carries 95,000 to 100,000 clones, approximately 96% of them seen once, and the ten largest clones take 0.21%. Deletions cut 1 base from V and 1 base from J, with 7 bases between. This CDR3 is built from 14 residues. Germline assignment: CDR1 KGHSH and CDR2 LQKENI. The receptor was isolated from a human donor in good health. The chain combines TRBV18 with TRBJ1-1; tentatively, D is TRBD1 (5 bases). Sequencing was carried out using T cells isolated from PBMCs. CDR3 region: CASSPLDRNTEAFF. CDR3 DNA: TGTGCCAGCTCACCACTCGACAGGAACACTGAAGCTTTCTTT.